This TCR beta chain was profiled in a study of blood T cell repertoires in COVID-19. Assay: immunoSEQ multiplex PCR; the TCRdb copy retains only in-frame clones and omits some. The repertoire has about 500,000 clones, approximately 88% of them found once; the top ten carry about 8%. Trimming removed 5 bases from V and 6 bases from J; junction bases left unmatched: 13. This CDR3 has 16 amino acids. From germline, CDR1 is MDHEN and CDR2 SYDVKM. The chain is built from TRBV28 and TRBJ2-7; 10 bases fit TRBD1. The sample consisted of peripheral blood. The receptor comes from a woman in her forties or fifties with COVID-19, enrolled during active disease. The CDR3 spells CASSSPRDRGSREQYF. DNA of the CDR3: TGTGCCAGCAGTAGCCCCCGGGACAGGGGAAGTCGCGAGCAGTACTTC.